The TCR beta chain described here comes from a study of cytomegalovirus exposure and HLA in healthy donors. Study-level findings and limits: In vitro assays verified that a few CMV-associated chains recognized CMV antigens specifically. A later analysis linked 15,000 to 20,000 TCR beta sequences to HLA alleles at 0.05 false discovery rate.

A note on this clone: The antigen remains unidentified.

Germline CDR1 LGHNA, CDR2 YSLEER. V trimming: 1 base; J trimming: 6 bases; junction bases outside the gene matches: 6. CDR3 size: 15 residues. PCR used 60 Vbeta primers and 13 Jbeta primers. The repertoire was sequenced with immunoSEQ multiplex PCR; TCRdb's copy has only in-frame clones and lacks some. The profile shows around 140,000 clones, 70% to 85% of them singletons. The origin of this receptor is a female donor in good health and CMV-seronegative. Sequencing used PBMCs. This chain uses TRBV4-3 with TRBJ2-7, with 10 bases that match TRBD1. The CDR3 region is CASSQADRGPGEQYF. As DNA, the CDR3 is TGCGCCAGCAGCCAAGCCGACAGGGGGCCCGGCGAGCAGTACTTC.